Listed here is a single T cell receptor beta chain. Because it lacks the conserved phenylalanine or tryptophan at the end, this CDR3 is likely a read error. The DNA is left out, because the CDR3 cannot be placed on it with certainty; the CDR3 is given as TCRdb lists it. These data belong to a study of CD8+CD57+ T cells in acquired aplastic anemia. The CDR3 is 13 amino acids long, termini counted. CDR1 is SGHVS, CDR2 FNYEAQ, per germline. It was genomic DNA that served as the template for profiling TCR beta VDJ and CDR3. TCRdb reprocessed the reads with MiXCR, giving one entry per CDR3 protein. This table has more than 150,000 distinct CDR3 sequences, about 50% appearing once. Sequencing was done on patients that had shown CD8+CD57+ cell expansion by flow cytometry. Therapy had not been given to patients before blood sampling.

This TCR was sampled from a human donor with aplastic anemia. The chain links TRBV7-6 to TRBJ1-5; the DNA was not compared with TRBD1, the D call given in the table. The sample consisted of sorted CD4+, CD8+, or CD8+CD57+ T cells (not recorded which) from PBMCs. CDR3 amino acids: CASAGDYNQPRHS.